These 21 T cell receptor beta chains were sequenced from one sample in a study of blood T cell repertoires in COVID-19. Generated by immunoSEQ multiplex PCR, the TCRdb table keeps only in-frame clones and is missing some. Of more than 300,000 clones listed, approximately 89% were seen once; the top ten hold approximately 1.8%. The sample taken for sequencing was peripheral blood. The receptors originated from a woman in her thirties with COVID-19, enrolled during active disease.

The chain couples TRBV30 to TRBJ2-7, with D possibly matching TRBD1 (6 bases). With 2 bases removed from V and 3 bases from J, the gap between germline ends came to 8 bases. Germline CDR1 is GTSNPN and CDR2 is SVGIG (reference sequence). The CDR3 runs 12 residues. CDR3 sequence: CAWSPQGYEQYF. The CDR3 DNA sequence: TGTGCCTGGAGTCCACAGGGCTACGAGCAGTACTTC. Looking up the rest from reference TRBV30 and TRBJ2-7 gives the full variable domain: SQTIHQWPATLVQPVGSPLSLECTVEGTSNPNLYWYRQAAGRGLQLLFYSVGIGQISSEVPQNLSASRPQDRQFILSSKKLLLSDSGFYLCAWSPQGYEQYFGPGTRLTVT.

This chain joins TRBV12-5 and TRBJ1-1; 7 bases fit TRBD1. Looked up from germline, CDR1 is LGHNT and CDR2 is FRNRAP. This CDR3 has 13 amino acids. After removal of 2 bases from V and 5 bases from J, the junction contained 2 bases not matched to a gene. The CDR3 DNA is TGTGCTAGTGGTTTGAGACAGGGAACTGAAGCTTTCTTT. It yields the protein CASGLRQGTEAFF. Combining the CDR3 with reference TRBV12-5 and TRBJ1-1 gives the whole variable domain DARVTQTPRHKVTEMGQEVTMRCQPILGHNTVFWYRQTMMQGLELLAYFRNRAPLDDSGMPKDRFSAEMPDATLATLKIQPSEPRDSAVYFCASGLRQGTEAFFGQGTRLTVV.

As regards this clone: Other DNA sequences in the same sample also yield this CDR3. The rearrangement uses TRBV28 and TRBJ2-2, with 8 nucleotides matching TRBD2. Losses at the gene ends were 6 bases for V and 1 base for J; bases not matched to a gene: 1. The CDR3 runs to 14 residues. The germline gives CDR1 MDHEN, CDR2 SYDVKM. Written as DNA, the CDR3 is TGTGCCAGCAGGAGCGGGGGGAACACCGGGGAGCTGTTTTTT. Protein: CASRSGGNTGELFF.

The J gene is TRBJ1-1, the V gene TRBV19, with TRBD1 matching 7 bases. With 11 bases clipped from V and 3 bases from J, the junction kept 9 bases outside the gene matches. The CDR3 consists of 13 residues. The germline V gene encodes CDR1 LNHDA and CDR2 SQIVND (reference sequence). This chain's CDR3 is CAVRPGGDTEAFF. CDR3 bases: TGTGCCGTCAGACCAGGGGGAGACACTGAAGCTTTCTTT. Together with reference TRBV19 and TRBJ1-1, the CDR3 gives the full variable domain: DGGITQSPKYLFRKEGQNVTLSCEQNLNHDAMYWYRQDPGQGLRLIYYSQIVNDFQKGDIAEGYSVSREKKESFPLTVTSAQKNPTAFYLCAVRPGGDTEAFFGQGTRLTVV.

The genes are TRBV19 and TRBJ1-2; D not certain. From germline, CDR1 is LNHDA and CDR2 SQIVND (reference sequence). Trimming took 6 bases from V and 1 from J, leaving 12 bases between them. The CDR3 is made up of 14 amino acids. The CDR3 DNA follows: TGTGCCAGTAGCCGGACGGGGAATAACTATGGCTACACCTTC. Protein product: CASSRTGNNYGYTF. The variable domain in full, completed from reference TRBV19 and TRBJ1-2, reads DGGITQSPKYLFRKEGQNVTLSCEQNLNHDAMYWYRQDPGQGLRLIYYSQIVNDFQKGDIAEGYSVSREKKESFPLTVTSAQKNPTAFYLCASSRTGNNYGYTFGSGTRLTVV.

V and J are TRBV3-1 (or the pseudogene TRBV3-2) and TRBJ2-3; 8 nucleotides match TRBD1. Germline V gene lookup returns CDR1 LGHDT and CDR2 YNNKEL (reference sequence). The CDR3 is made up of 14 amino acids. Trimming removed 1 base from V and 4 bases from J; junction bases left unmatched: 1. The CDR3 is CASSQGTGSDTQYF. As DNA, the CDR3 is TGTGCCAGCAGCCAAGGGACAGGGTCAGATACGCAGTATTTT.

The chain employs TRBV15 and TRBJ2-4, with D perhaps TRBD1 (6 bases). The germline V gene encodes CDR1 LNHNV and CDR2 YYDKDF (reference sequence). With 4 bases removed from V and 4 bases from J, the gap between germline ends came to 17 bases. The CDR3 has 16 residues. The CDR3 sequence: CATSTSDRLTKNIQYF. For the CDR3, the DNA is TGTGCCACCAGCACCAGCGACAGGCTAACGAAAAACATTCAGTACTTC. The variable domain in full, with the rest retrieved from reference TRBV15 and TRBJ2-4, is DAMVIQNPRYQVTQFGKPVTLSCSQTLNHNVMYWYQQKSSQAPKLLFHYYDKDFNNEADTPDNFQSRRPNTSFCFLDIRSPGLGDTAMYLCATSTSDRLTKNIQYFGAGTRLSVL.

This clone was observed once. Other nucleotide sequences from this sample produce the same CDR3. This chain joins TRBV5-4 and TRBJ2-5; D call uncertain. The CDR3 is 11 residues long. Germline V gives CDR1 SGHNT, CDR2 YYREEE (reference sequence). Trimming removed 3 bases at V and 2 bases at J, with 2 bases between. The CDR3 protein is CASSSQETQYF. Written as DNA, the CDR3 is TGTGCCAGCAGCTCACAAGAGACCCAGTACTTC.

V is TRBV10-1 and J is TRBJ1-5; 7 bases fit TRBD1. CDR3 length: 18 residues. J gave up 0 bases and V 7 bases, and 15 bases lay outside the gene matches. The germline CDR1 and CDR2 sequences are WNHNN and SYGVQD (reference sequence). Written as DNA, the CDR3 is TGCGCCAGCATCCGAGTGGCAGGGGGAACCGATAGCAATCAGCCCCAGCATTTT. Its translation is CASIRVAGGTDSNQPQHF.

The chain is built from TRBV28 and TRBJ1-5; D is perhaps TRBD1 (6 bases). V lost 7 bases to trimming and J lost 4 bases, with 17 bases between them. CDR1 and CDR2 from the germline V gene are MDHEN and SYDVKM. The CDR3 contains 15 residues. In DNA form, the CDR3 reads TGTGCCAGCAATAAAGGGGGGGGTCCTAATCAGCCCCAGCATTTT. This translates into CASNKGGGPNQPQHF. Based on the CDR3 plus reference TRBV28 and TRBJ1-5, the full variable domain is DVKVTQSSRYLVKRTGEKVFLECVQDMDHENMFWYRQDPGLGLRLIYFSYDVKMKEKGDIPEGYSVSREKKERFSLILESASTNQTSMYLCASNKGGGPNQPQHFGDGTRLSIL.

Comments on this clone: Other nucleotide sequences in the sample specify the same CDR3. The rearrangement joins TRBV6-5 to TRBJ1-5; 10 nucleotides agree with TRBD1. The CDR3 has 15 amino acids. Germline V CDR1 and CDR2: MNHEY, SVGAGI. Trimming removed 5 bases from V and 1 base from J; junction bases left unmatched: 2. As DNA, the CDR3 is TGTGCCAGCAGTCCGGACAGGGGGAGCAATCAGCCCCAGCATTTT. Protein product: CASSPDRGSNQPQHF.

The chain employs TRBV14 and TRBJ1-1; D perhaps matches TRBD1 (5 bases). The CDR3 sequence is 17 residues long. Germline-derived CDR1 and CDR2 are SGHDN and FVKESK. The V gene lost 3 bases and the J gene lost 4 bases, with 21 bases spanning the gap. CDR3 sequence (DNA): TGTGCCAGCAGCCATCCAGCGGGGACCCTATTCGGCACTGAAGCTTTCTTT. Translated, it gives CASSHPAGTLFGTEAFF. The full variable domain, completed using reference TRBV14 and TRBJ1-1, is EAGVTQFPSHSVIEKGQTVTLRCDPISGHDNLYWYRRVMGKEIKFLLHFVKESKQDESGMPNNRFLAERTGGTYSTLKVQPAELEDSGVYFCASSHPAGTLFGTEAFFGQGTRLTVV.

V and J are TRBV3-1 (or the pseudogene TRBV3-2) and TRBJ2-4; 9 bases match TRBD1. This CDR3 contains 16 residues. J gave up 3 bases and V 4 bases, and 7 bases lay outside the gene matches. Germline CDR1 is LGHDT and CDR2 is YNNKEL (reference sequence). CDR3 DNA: TGTGCCAGCAGCCCCTCGGACAGGGGCAACAAAAACATTCAGTACTTC. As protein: CASSPSDRGNKNIQYF.

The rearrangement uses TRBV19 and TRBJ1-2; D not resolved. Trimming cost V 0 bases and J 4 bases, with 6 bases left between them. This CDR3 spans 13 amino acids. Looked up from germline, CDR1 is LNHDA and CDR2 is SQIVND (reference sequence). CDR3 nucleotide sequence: TGTGCCAGTAGTATAGATACAGCCTATGGCTACACCTTC. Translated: CASSIDTAYGYTF.

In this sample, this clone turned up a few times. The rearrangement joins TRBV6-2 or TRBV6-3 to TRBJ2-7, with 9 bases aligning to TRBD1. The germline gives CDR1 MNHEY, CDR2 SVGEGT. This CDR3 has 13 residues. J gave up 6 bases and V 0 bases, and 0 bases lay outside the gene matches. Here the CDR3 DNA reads TGTGCCAGCAGTTACTCGGACAGGGGCGAGCAGTACGTC. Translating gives CASSYSDRGEQYV.

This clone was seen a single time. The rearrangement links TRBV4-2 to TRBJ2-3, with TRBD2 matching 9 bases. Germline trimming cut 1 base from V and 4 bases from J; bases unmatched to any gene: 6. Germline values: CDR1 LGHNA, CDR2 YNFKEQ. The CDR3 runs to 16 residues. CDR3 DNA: TGTGCCAGCAGCCAAGGGGGCGGGGGGGCATCAGATACGCAGTATTTT. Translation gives CASSQGGGGASDTQYF.

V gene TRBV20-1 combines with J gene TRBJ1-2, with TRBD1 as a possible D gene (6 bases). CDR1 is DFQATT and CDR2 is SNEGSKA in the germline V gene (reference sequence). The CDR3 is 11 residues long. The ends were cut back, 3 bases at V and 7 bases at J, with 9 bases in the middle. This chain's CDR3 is CSARTGFGYTF. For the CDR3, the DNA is TGCAGTGCTAGGACAGGCTTTGGCTACACCTTC.

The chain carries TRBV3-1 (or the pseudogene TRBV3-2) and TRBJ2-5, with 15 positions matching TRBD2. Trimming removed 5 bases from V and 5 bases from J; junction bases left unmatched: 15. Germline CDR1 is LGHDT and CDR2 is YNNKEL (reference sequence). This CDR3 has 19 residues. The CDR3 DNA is TGTGCCAGCAGCTCAAACTTTTCCCCGGGACTAGCGGGGGGCGAGACCCAGTACTTC. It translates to CASSSNFSPGLAGGETQYF.

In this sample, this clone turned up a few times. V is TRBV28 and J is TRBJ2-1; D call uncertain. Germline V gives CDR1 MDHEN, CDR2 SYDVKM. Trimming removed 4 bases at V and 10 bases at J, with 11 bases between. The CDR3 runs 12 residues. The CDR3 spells CASSSPGREQFF. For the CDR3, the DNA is TGTGCCAGCAGTTCACCCGGCAGGGAGCAGTTCTTC.

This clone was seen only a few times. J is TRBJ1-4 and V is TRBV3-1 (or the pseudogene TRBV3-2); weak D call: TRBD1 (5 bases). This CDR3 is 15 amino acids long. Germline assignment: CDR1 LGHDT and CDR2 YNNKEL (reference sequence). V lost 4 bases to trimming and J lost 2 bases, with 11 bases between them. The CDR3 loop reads CASSPQGRTNEKLFF. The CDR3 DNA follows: TGTGCCAGCAGCCCCCAGGGTCGTACTAATGAAAAACTGTTTTTT.

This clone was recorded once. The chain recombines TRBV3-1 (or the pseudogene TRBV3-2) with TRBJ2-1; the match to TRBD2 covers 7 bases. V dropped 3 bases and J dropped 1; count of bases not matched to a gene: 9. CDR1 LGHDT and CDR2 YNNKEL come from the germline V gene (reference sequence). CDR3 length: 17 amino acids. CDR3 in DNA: TGTGCCAGCAGCCACCTAAGGGAGGGAGGGTCCTACAATGAGCAGTTCTTC. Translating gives CASSHLREGGSYNEQFF.